Listed here are 32 T cell receptor beta chains from one sample, sequenced in a study of cytotoxic CD8 clonotypes in ibrutinib-treated CLL. The assay was immunoSEQ multiplex PCR, and TCRdb's table has in-frame clones only and misses some. The table records 130,000 or so clones, roughly 80% of them present only once. The input for sequencing was PBMCs, taken after 12 months of ibrutinib treatment. These receptors all stem from a human donor with chronic lymphocytic leukemia.

The rearrangement links TRBV4-1 to TRBJ2-2; D uncertain. V lost 1 base and J lost 2, with 14 bases in between. This CDR3 spans 17 amino acids. Germline V gives CDR1 MGHRA, CDR2 YSYEKL. This CDR3 reads CASSQVLRTQNTGELFF. In nucleotides, the CDR3 is TGCGCCAGCAGCCAAGTCTTGAGGACCCAAAACACCGGGGAGCTGTTTTTT.

The V and J genes are TRBV7-3 and TRBJ2-1, with D unclear. The germline V gene has CDR1 SGHTA and CDR2 FQGTGA. CDR3 length: 13 amino acids. Trimming cost V 6 bases and J 7 bases, with 13 bases left between them. Here the CDR3 reads CASSRMDQNEQFF. The CDR3 bases are TGTGCCAGCAGTCGGATGGACCAGAATGAGCAGTTCTTC. Full variable domain (remainder filled in from reference TRBV7-3 and TRBJ2-1): GAGVSQTPSNKVTEKGKYVELRCDPISGHTALYWYRQSLGQGPEFLIYFQGTGAADDSGLPNDRFFAVRPEGSVSTLKIQRTERGDSAVYLCASSRMDQNEQFFGPGTRLTVL.

At least ten counts were recorded for this clone. The rearrangement joins TRBV9 to TRBJ1-3; 7 bases are a match to TRBD1. Germline CDR1 is SGDLS and CDR2 is YYNGEE. The CDR3 has 14 residues. The V segment lost 5 bases and the J segment 1 base; nucleotides outside the gene matches: 3. The chain's CDR3 is CASRPGGSGNTIYF. The CDR3 DNA sequence: TGTGCCAGCAGGCCAGGGGGGTCTGGAAACACCATATATTTT.

The chain carries TRBV19 and TRBJ2-7; 8 bases line up with TRBD1. Germline-derived CDR1 and CDR2 are LNHDA and SQIVND (reference sequence). V lost 5 bases and J lost 7; bases outside the gene matches: 19. The CDR3 extends over 17 amino acids. The CDR3 is CASSPRQGYPAPGEQYF. The CDR3 DNA reads TGTGCCAGTAGTCCGAGACAGGGGTATCCGGCCCCTGGGGAGCAGTACTTC.

The table lists this clone with a count of one. This rearrangement joins TRBV18 to TRBJ2-7; TRBD1 matches at 10 bases. J gave up 1 base and V 4 bases, and 4 bases lay outside the gene matches. CDR3 size: 15 residues. Germline CDR1 KGHSH, CDR2 LQKENI. The CDR3 DNA is TGTGCCAGCTCACTAGGGACAGGGGCTTCCTACGAGCAGTACTTC. The encoded protein is CASSLGTGASYEQYF.

The rearrangement uses TRBV28 and TRBJ2-1; the match to TRBD1 covers 8 bases. The junction had 10 bases not matched to a gene; V was cut back by 4 bases and J by 8 bases. Germline CDR1 is MDHEN and CDR2 is SYDVKM. The CDR3 has 15 residues. CDR3 loop: CASSSAGTGGHEQFF. The CDR3 DNA reads as TGTGCCAGCAGTTCGGCCGGGACAGGCGGCCATGAGCAGTTCTTC.

The chain links TRBV4-3 to TRBJ2-7; D remains unclear. Between the trimmed V and J ends, which lost 0 bases and 3 bases, there was a span of 9 bases. The germline gives CDR1 LGHNA, CDR2 YSLEER. The CDR3 covers 14 residues. CDR3 coding DNA: TGCGCCAGCAGCCAAGACAGGCTACTCTACGAGCAGTACTTC. It is translated as CASSQDRLLYEQYF.

The chain couples TRBV11-2 to TRBJ2-5, with 9 positions matching TRBD1. V trimming: 6 bases; J trimming: 5 bases; junction bases outside the gene matches: 4. This CDR3 is built from 13 residues. Germline CDR1 is SGHAT and CDR2 is FQNNGV. CDR3 loop: CASRTGGGETQYF. The CDR3 nucleotides read TGTGCCAGCAGAACAGGGGGCGGCGAGACCCAGTACTTC.

The chain carries TRBV19 and TRBJ2-1; 11 nucleotides match TRBD2. Germline values: CDR1 LNHDA, CDR2 SQIVND (reference sequence). This CDR3 contains 16 residues. The V and J ends lost 3 bases and 8 bases, in that order; junction bases with no gene match: 9. Written as DNA, the CDR3 is TGTGCCAGTAGTATGCTAGCGGGAGGCTATGGGGATGAGCAGTTCTTC. The encoded protein is CASSMLAGGYGDEQFF.

V is TRBV19 and J is TRBJ2-7; 10 positions match TRBD2. CDR1 is LNHDA, CDR2 SQIVND, per germline (reference sequence). This CDR3 spans 14 amino acids. V was clipped by 5 bases and J by 3 bases; unmatched bases: 4. In DNA, the CDR3 is TGTGCCAGTAGTCCTAGCGGGAGTCTCTACGAGCAGTACTTC. Translation gives CASSPSGSLYEQYF.

The genes are TRBV27 and TRBJ2-7; 13 bases are shared with TRBD2. The CDR3 covers 15 residues. Germline CDR1 is MNHEY and CDR2 is SMNVEV (reference sequence). V was clipped by 5 bases and J by 7 bases; unmatched bases: 8. CDR3 protein: CASSPTSGRAREQYF. Written as DNA, the CDR3 is TGTGCCAGCAGTCCTACTAGCGGGAGGGCGAGGGAGCAGTACTTC.

This clone was counted only a few times. The J gene is TRBJ1-1, the V gene TRBV29-1; no reliable D call. The CDR3 is made up of 14 amino acids. Trimming left V 4 bases short and J 0 bases short, with 12 bases between. Germline V gene sequence: CDR1 SQVTM, CDR2 ANQGSEA. This CDR3 reads CSVVATRMNTEAFF. The CDR3, as DNA: TGCAGCGTTGTAGCGACGAGGATGAACACTGAAGCTTTCTTT. The whole variable domain, filled in from reference TRBV29-1 and TRBJ1-1, reads SAVISQKPSRDICQRGTSLTIQCQVDSQVTMMFWYRQQPGQSLTLIATANQGSEATYESGFVIDKFPISRPNLTFSTLTVSNMSPEDSSIYLCSVVATRMNTEAFFGQGTRLTVV.

The genes are TRBV6-1 and TRBJ2-7; no clear D gene. Deletions cut 6 bases from V and 6 bases from J, with 18 bases between. There are 14 residues in the CDR3. Germline loops: CDR1 MNHNS, CDR2 SASEGT. CDR3 amino acids: CASSPQRASSEQYF. CDR3 DNA: TGTGCCAGCAGCCCCCAACGGGCAAGTTCCGAGCAGTACTTC.

Ten or more counts support this clone. J is TRBJ2-7 and V is TRBV15; possible D gene TRBD2, 8 bases. Germline values: CDR1 LNHNV, CDR2 YYDKDF (reference sequence). This CDR3 spans 18 amino acids. V lost 0 bases, J lost 2 bases, and 20 bases lay in between. CDR3: CATSRDLSGGTAAYEQYF. DNA for the CDR3: TGTGCCACCAGCAGAGATTTATCGGGGGGGACAGCAGCCTACGAGCAGTACTTC.

V is TRBV5-1 and J is TRBJ2-3; D may correspond to TRBD1 or TRBD2 (5 bases each). In germline, CDR1 is SGHRS, CDR2 YFSETQ. Trimming cost V 0 bases and J 0 bases, with 8 bases left between them. This CDR3 has 15 amino acids. For the CDR3, the DNA is TGCGCCAGCAGCTTGGACGGGACCAGCACAGATACGCAGTATTTT. Translation gives CASSLDGTSTDTQYF.

The CDR3 sequence is CASDEGLLGTGGETQYF. CDR3 bases: TGTGCCAGCGATGAAGGTCTTCTGGGGACGGGAGGAGAGACCCAGTACTTC. The chain is built from TRBV5-6 and TRBJ2-5; 7 nucleotides agree with TRBD2. The CDR3 has 17 residues. Germline-derived CDR1 and CDR2 are SGHDT and YYEEEE. Germline trimming cut 7 bases from V and 4 bases from J; bases unmatched to any gene: 19.

The chain recombines TRBV5-6 with TRBJ2-7; D uncertain. V lost 4 bases to trimming and J lost 7 bases, with 9 bases between them. The CDR3 runs 11 residues. Per the germline V gene, CDR1 is SGHDT and CDR2 is YYEEEE. The CDR3 loop is CASSTYYEQYF. The DNA of the CDR3 is TGTGCCAGCAGCACGTACTATGAGCAGTACTTC.

CDR3 in amino acids: CASRQTSSGGTEQFF. The DNA of the CDR3 is TGTGCCAGTAGACAAACCTCTAGCGGGGGCACCGAGCAGTTCTTC. The chain recombines TRBV19 with TRBJ2-1; 10 bases are a match to TRBD2. Germline loops: CDR1 LNHDA, CDR2 SQIVND (reference sequence). CDR3 length: 15 amino acids. The V gene end was trimmed by 6 bases and the J gene end by 10 bases; junction bases not matched to a gene: 12.

The chain links TRBV7-3 to TRBJ2-5; perhaps TRBD1 as D (7 bases). Germline values: CDR1 SGHTA, CDR2 FQGTGA. The CDR3 has 14 amino acids. With 5 bases removed from V and 5 bases from J, the gap between germline ends came to 15 bases. The CDR3 region has the DNA TGTGCCAGCAGCCTTCAGGGGGGCGATGAGACCCAGTACTTC. Its protein product is CASSLQGGDETQYF.

This chain connects TRBV6-5 to TRBJ1-1, with D uncertain. V was trimmed by 2 bases and J by 0 bases, leaving 7 bases between them. The germline V gene has CDR1 MNHEY and CDR2 SVGAGI. The CDR3 extends over 14 amino acids. CDR3 sequence (DNA): TGTGCCAGCAGTTACGAGAAGATGAACACTGAAGCTTTCTTT. Translating it yields CASSYEKMNTEAFF.

This chain uses TRBV6-5 with TRBJ2-7; either TRBD1 or TRBD2 may fit D (5 bases each). CDR1 MNHEY and CDR2 SVGAGI come from the germline V gene. The CDR3 sequence is 13 residues long. The V gene lost 5 bases and the J gene lost 2 bases, with 10 bases spanning the gap. CDR3 sequence (DNA): TGTGCCAGCAGTATGGGGGACCCCTACGAGCAGTACTTC. Its protein product is CASSMGDPYEQYF.

This chain links TRBV5-8 with TRBJ2-2; either TRBD1 or TRBD2 may supply D (5 bases each). Trimming removed 0 bases at V and 3 bases at J, with 9 bases between. In germline, CDR1 is SGHTS, CDR2 YDEGEE. This CDR3 spans 15 amino acids. CDR3 coding DNA: TGTGCCAGCAGCTTGGCCATGGGACACACCGGGGAGCTGTTTTTT. It encodes CASSLAMGHTGELFF. The full variable domain, with the rest looked up from reference TRBV5-8 and TRBJ2-2, is EAGVTQSPTHLIKTRGQQATLRCSPISGHTSVYWYQQALGLGLQFLLWYDEGEERNRGNFPPRFSGRQFPNYSSELNVNALELEDSALYLCASSLAMGHTGELFFGEGSRLTVL.

The chain recombines TRBV7-3 with TRBJ2-2, with TRBD2 as a possible D gene (8 bases). V was pared by 5 bases and J by 3 bases, with 16 bases between. CDR1 is SGHTA, CDR2 FQGTGA, per germline. The CDR3 sequence is 16 residues long. This CDR3 is CASSPGGTSYTGELFF. As DNA, the CDR3 is TGTGCCAGCAGCCCAGGGGGGACTAGTTACACCGGGGAGCTGTTTTTT.

The gene calls are TRBV2 and TRBJ2-3; D gene uncertain. Per the germline V gene, CDR1 is SNHLY and CDR2 is FYNNEI. The germline V and J ends were trimmed by 8 bases and 4 bases, with 16 bases remaining between them. This CDR3 has 14 residues. Written as DNA, the CDR3 is TGTGCCAGCGGATCTGGGTACATACCAGATACGCAGTATTTT. Its protein product is CASGSGYIPDTQYF.

The V and J genes are TRBV7-8 and TRBJ1-1; TRBD1 might be the D (6 bases). The V end was cut by 5 bases, the J end by 3 bases, with 16 bases between. There are 15 residues in the CDR3. Germline V CDR1 and CDR2: SGHVS, FQNEAQ. CDR3 sequence reads: CASSDTGTSDTEAFF. The CDR3, as DNA: TGTGCCAGCAGCGATACCGGGACATCCGACACTGAAGCTTTCTTT.

Only a few counts were recorded for this clone. The V call is TRBV5-1, the J call TRBJ2-2, with 8 bases fitting TRBD2. The trim removed 1 base at V and 4 bases at J, leaving 9 bases unmatched. Per germline, CDR1 SGHRS and CDR2 YFSETQ. This CDR3 spans 17 amino acids. The CDR3 sequence is CASSLSGGLLGTGELFF. The CDR3 coding sequence is TGCGCCAGCAGCTTGTCGGGAGGGCTCCTGGGCACCGGGGAGCTGTTTTTT.

The V call is TRBV29-1, the J call TRBJ2-1; D is undetermined. Trimming removed 6 bases from V and 4 bases from J, with 4 bases in between. Germline V CDR1 and CDR2: SQVTM, ANQGSEA. The CDR3 runs 10 residues. The CDR3 DNA is TGCAGCGTGAGGTACAATGAGCAGTTCTTC. Translating it yields CSVRYNEQFF.

The chain employs TRBV29-1 and TRBJ2-3, with 10 bases aligning to TRBD1. Germline V CDR1 and CDR2: SQVTM, ANQGSEA. CDR3 length equals 14 residues. Germline trimming cut 3 bases from V and 1 base from J; bases unmatched to any gene: 1. CDR3 nucleotide sequence: TGCAGCGTTGACGGGACAGGGGGCACAGATACGCAGTATTTT. Amino acids: CSVDGTGGTDTQYF.

A few counts support this clone. DNA for the CDR3: TGTGCCAGCAGTTCTCTGGGCAGAACCTACGAGCAGTACTTC. Translating gives CASSSLGRTYEQYF. This chain links TRBV28 with TRBJ2-7; D gene uncertain. V lost 4 bases, J lost 2 bases, and 12 bases lay in between. Germline CDR1 and CDR2: MDHEN and SYDVKM. This CDR3 has 14 amino acids.

The V call is TRBV5-1, the J call TRBJ2-7; TRBD1 is a possible D gene (6 bases). The length of the CDR3 is 16 residues. The germline gives CDR1 SGHRS, CDR2 YFSETQ. The V end was cut by 4 bases, the J end by 3 bases, with 20 bases between. The CDR3 coding sequence is TGCGCCAGCAGCCCCCAAACAGGGCTTCAGATCTACGAGCAGTACTTC. The encoded protein is CASSPQTGLQIYEQYF.

The V gene is TRBV9, the J gene TRBJ2-1, with 8 bases fitting TRBD2. There are 14 residues in the CDR3. Trimming at V came to 4 bases and at J to 8 bases, leaving 8 bases not matched to a gene. Germline V CDR1 and CDR2: SGDLS, YYNGEE. CDR3: CASSNGLARDEQFF. The CDR3 DNA sequence: TGTGCCAGCAGCAATGGACTAGCTCGGGATGAGCAGTTCTTC.

This clone was found a few times. The DNA for the CDR3 is TGCGCCAGCAGCCAGGGGGCGGGTCAGCCCCAGCATTTT. Its translation is CASSQGAGQPQHF. The chain uses TRBV5-1 and TRBJ1-5; TRBD1 matches 8 bases. The CDR3 runs to 13 residues. V was pared by 4 bases and J by 6 bases, with 3 bases of the junction left unmatched. CDR1 and CDR2 from the germline V gene are SGHRS and YFSETQ.